This T cell receptor beta chain was found in a study of post-analysis software for immune sequencing data. Findings and limits, study-wide: Controls had significantly higher normalized Chao1 diversity than multiple sclerosis patients. Among five TRBV segments more frequent in patients than controls were TRBV5-6, TRBV5-1 and TRBV20-1.

About this clonotype: Its cognate antigen is unknown.

The germline V gene has CDR1 SGHTA and CDR2 FQGNSA. Trimming pared 5 bases from V and 1 base from J, leaving 17 bases between. The CDR3 loop spans 16 amino acids. Unique molecular identifiers featured in each of the TCR beta cDNA libraries. MiXCR, run by TCRdb on the PCR reads, gives a single entry per CDR3 protein. The sample lists about 460,000 distinct CDR3 sequences, around 40% occurring once. The sequence derives from a girl between 10 and 17 years old with multiple sclerosis. The rearrangement uses TRBV7-2 and TRBJ1-1; no reliable D call. The sequencing sample was made of blood. The CDR3, as DNA: TGTGCCAGCAGCCGATATATTAGATGGGGGAACACTGAAGCTTTCTTT. Its translation is CASSRYIRWGNTEAFF. The full variable domain, rest sourced from reference TRBV7-2 and TRBJ1-1, is GAGVSQSPSNKVTEKGKDVELRCDPISGHTALYWYRQSLGQGLEFLIYFQGNSAPDKSGLPSDRFSAERTGGSVSTLTIQRTQQEDSAVYLCASSRYIRWGNTEAFFGQGTRLTVV.